This TCR beta chain was sequenced during a study of CD8 T cells in Susac syndrome. Whole-study findings and limits: The authors acknowledged that the study's TCR sequencing and HLA analysis involved relatively few individuals.

This CDR3 has 16 residues. V was clipped by 5 bases and J by 0 bases, with 15 bases between them. CDR1 and CDR2 (germline): SEHNR, FQNEAQ (reference sequence). Concerning this clonotype: What it recognizes is unknown.

A quantity of about 0.5 to 1 ug RNA underwent reverse transcription using random hexamers. The amplification used immunoSEQ multiplex PCR on TCR beta CDR3; it spanned 54 Vbeta and 13 Jbeta. TCRdb used MiXCR to reprocess the immunoSEQ multiplex PCR reads, holding one entry per CDR3 protein. The sample records 150,000 or so distinct CDR3 sequences, 92% being singletons. Negative isolation was applied to CD8+ and CD4+ T cells, and FACS enrichment was applied to TEMRA cells. V and J are TRBV7-9 and TRBJ2-3; perhaps TRBD2 as D (5 bases). This TCR derives from a human donor in good health. Sequenced sample: CD4+ T cells from PBMCs. The CDR3 is CASSGTRVSSTDTQYF. The CDR3 bases are TGTGCCAGCAGCGGAACGAGGGTTTCTAGCACAGATACGCAGTATTTT.